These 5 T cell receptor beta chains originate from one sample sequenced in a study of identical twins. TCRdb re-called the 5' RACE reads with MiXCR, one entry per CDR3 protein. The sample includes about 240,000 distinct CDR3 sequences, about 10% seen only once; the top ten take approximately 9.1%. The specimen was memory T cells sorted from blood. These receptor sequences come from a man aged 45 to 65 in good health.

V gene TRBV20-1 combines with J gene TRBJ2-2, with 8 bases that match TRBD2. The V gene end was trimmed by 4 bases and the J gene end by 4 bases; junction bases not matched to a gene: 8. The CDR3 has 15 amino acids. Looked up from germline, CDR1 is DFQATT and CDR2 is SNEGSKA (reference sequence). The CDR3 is CSAKSPRGVTGELFF. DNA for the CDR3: TGCAGTGCTAAGTCTCCGCGGGGGGTCACCGGGGAGCTGTTTTTT.

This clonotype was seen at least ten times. The CDR3 region has the DNA TGCGCCAGCAGCTCAGCCGCCGCCACAGGGATGCCCTACGAGCAGTACTTC. This sequence encodes CASSSAAATGMPYEQYF. This chain joins TRBV5-1 and TRBJ2-7, with D perhaps matching TRBD1 (6 bases). Trimming shortened V by 3 bases and J by 2 bases, and 21 bases separated the two germline ends. The CDR3 is made up of 17 amino acids. In germline, CDR1 is SGHRS, CDR2 YFSETQ.

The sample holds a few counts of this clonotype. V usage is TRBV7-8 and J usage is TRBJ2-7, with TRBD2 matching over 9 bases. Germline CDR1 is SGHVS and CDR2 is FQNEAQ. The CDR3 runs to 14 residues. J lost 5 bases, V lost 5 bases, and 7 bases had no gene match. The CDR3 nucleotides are TGTGCCAGCAGCCCAGGACGGACTAGCGACGAGCAGTACTTC. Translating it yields CASSPGRTSDEQYF.

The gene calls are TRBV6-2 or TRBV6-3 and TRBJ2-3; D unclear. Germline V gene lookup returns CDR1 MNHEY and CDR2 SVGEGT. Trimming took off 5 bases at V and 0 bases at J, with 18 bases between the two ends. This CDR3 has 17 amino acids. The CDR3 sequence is CASSPLVRMDSTDTQYF. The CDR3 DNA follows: TGTGCCAGCAGTCCCCTGGTCCGGATGGACAGCACAGATACGCAGTATTTT.

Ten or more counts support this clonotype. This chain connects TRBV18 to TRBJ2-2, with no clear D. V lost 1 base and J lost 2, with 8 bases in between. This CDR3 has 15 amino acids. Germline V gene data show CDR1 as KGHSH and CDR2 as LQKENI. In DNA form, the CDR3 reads TGTGCCAGCTCACCACAGACAAGTAACACCGGGGAGCTGTTTTTT. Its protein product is CASSPQTSNTGELFF.